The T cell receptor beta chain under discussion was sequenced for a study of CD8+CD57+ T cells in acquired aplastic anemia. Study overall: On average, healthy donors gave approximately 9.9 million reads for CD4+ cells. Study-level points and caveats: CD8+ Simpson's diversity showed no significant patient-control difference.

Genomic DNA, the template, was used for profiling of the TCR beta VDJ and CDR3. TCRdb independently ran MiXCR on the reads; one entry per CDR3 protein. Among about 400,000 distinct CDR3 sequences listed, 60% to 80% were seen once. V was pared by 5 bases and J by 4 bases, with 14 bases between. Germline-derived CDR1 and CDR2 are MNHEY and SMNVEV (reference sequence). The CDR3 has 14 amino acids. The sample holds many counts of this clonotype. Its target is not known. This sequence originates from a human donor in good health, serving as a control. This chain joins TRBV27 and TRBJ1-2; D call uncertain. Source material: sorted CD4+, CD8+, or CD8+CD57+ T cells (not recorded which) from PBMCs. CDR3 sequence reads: CASSKRTALYGYTF. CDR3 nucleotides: TGTGCCAGCAGTAAAAGAACAGCCCTCTATGGCTACACCTTC.